The rows below give T cell receptor beta chains drawn from one sample of a study of blood T cell repertoires in COVID-19. Produced via immunoSEQ multiplex PCR; TCRdb's table is partial and in-frame only. The table has roughly 500,000 clones, roughly 89% seen once. Sequencing was done on a sample of peripheral blood. The receptors here all came from a man aged 18-30 years with COVID-19, enrolled during active disease. CDR3s include the opening cysteine and the closing phenylalanine or tryptophan. The order of the fields is V gene, D gene, clone size, J gene, CDR3 DNA, CDR3 protein. D genes are given only for firm matches. Rows give clone size only sometimes, using once, few, many, or a class for an expanded clone.

>TRBV14|TRBD1|NA|TRBJ2-7
TGTGCCAGCAGCCCCGGGACAGGGTTTGCCGAGCAGTACTTC
CASSPGTGFAEQYF
>TRBV19|TRBD1|once|TRBJ1-6
TGTGCCAGTGGGCGACAGGGGGATTCACCCCTCCACTTT
CASGRQGDSPLHF
>TRBV5-4|NA|NA|TRBJ2-3
TGTGCCAGCAGCATAGGACTATTAGCAGATACGCAGTATTTT
CASSIGLLADTQYF
>TRBV28|NA|NA|TRBJ2-7
TGTGCCAGCAGACGACCCGGGACAAGCTACGAGCAGTACTTC
CASRRPGTSYEQYF
>TRBV6-2/TRBV6-3|NA|NA|TRBJ2-5
TGTGCCAGCAGTTACACGGGGGTAAGAGAGACCCAGTACTTC
CASSYTGVRETQYF
>TRBV6-5|NA|NA|TRBJ1-5
TGTGCCAGCAGCGCCCAAACGGGGGGGCCCCAGCATTTT
CASSAQTGGPQHF
>TRBV10-1|TRBD2|NA|TRBJ2-7
TGCGCCAGTCCGACTAGCACCGAGCAGTACTTC
CASPTSTEQYF
>TRBV5-5|NA|NA|TRBJ1-2
TGTGCCAGCAGCTTGGCAACGGAGAACTATGGCTACACCTTC
CASSLATENYGYTF
>TRBV19|NA|NA|TRBJ2-3
TGTGCCAGTAGTACGGACAACACAGATACGCAGTATTTT
CASSTDNTDTQYF
>TRBV7-9|NA|NA|TRBJ1-4
TGTGCCAGCAGCTTAGTTCGGGGGGGTGCAACTAATGAAAAACTGTTTTTT
CASSLVRGGATNEKLFF
>TRBV30|NA|NA|TRBJ1-1
TGTGCCTGGAGTGGAACAGGTTACTCTGAAGCTTTCTTT
CAWSGTGYSEAFF
>TRBV27|TRBD2|NA|TRBJ2-7
TGTGCCAGCAGTCGCAGTACGGGGGGATACGAGCAGTACTTC
CASSRSTGGYEQYF
>TRBV5-4|TRBD1|NA|TRBJ2-7
TGTGCCAGCAGCTTCAGGGGGATGAGCGGCGAGCAGTACTTC
CASSFRGMSGEQYF
>TRBV19|TRBD2|once|TRBJ2-2
TGTGCCAGTAGTATCGAGCGGGGGGGCGCCGGGGAGCTGTTTTTT
CASSIERGGAGELFF
>TRBV7-9|NA|NA|TRBJ2-3
TGTGCCAGCAGCTTAGTCTACCGCGGAGATACGCAGTATTTT
CASSLVYRGDTQYF
>TRBV19|NA|NA|TRBJ2-5
TGTGCCAGTAGTATAGGGCTAGCGCAGGGTGAGACCCAGTACTTC
CASSIGLAQGETQYF
>TRBV25-1|TRBD1|NA|TRBJ2-7
TGTGCCAGCAGTGAGTCCCGGACAGGGTGGGACTACGAGCAGTACTTC
CASSESRTGWDYEQYF
>TRBV30|NA|once|TRBJ2-7
TGTGCCTGGAGTGTACTATCGGGGGCCTACGAGCAGTACTTC
CAWSVLSGAYEQYF
>TRBV10-3|TRBD1|few|TRBJ1-2
TGTGCCATCAGCTGGGACAGCCAAGACTATGGCTACACCTTC
CAISWDSQDYGYTF
>TRBV6-5|NA|NA|TRBJ1-4
TGTGCCATACGACAGGACGGACCTAATGAAAAACTGTTTTTT
CAIRQDGPNEKLFF
>TRBV13|TRBD2|NA|TRBJ2-3
TGTGCCAGCAGCCAGGCTTGGGCGGGAGAAACTGATACGCAGTATTTT
CASSQAWAGETDTQYF
>TRBV10-1|NA|NA|TRBJ1-2
TGCGCCAGCAGTGAGATGGAGGACTATGGCTACACCTTC
CASSEMEDYGYTF
>TRBV30|TRBD1|NA|TRBJ2-7
TGTGCCTGGGATACCGGGACAGGGCTTAAAGAGCAGTACTTC
CAWDTGTGLKEQYF
>TRBV11-3|TRBD1|NA|TRBJ2-7
TGTGCCAGCAGCTCTGGACAGGGGTTGGAGCAGTACTTC
CASSSGQGLEQYF
>TRBV7-8|TRBD1|NA|TRBJ2-2
TGTGCCAGCAGCCCAGGGACAGGGGGCACCGGGGAGCTGTTTTTT
CASSPGTGGTGELFF
>TRBV6-1|TRBD1|NA|TRBJ2-7
TGTGCCAGCAGTGATAGACAGGGGGTTACCTACGAGCAGTACTTC
CASSDRQGVTYEQYF
>TRBV6-5|TRBD1|NA|TRBJ2-7
TGTGCCAGCATTCGGGACAGGGCCTACGAGCAGTACTTC
CASIRDRAYEQYF
>TRBV6-5|TRBD1|NA|TRBJ2-2
TGTGCCAGCAATCCACAGGGGCGGAACACCGGGGAGCTGTTTTTT
CASNPQGRNTGELFF
>TRBV7-8|TRBD2|NA|TRBJ2-7
TGTGCCAGCAGCTTATTAGCGGAGCGGGACTACGAGCAGTACTTC
CASSLLAERDYEQYF
>TRBV18|NA|NA|TRBJ2-3
TGTGCCAGCTCACCCCGACGACGCGGGATTGGGCCAGATACGCAGTATTTT
CASSPRRRGIGPDTQYF
>TRBV18|NA|NA|TRBJ2-5
TGTGCCAGCTCACCATCTGGACTGTACCAAGAGACCCAGTACTTC
CASSPSGLYQETQYF
>TRBV19|NA|NA|TRBJ2-3
TGTGCCAGTAGCAGCGTCTTCGGTCGCACAGATACGCAGTATTTT
CASSSVFGRTDTQYF
>TRBV29-1|NA|once|TRBJ2-1
TGCAGCGTTGATTTCCCAGGGGGGAGGCAGTTCTTC
CSVDFPGGRQFF
>TRBV29-1|NA|NA|TRBJ2-3
TGCAGCGTCCCAGGGACATTCAGCACAGATACGCAGTATTTT
CSVPGTFSTDTQYF
>TRBV19|TRBD1|NA|TRBJ2-2
TGTGCCAGTAGTACCCGGACAGGGGAGAACACCGGGGAGCTGTTTTTT
CASSTRTGENTGELFF
>TRBV11-3|NA|NA|TRBJ2-1
TGTGCCAGCAGCTTAGCTACGGGGTTAGAGGGAAGCTCCTACAATGAGCAGTTCTTC
CASSLATGLEGSSYNEQFF